Given below is one T cell receptor beta chain in context. The sample originates from a study of blood T cell repertoires in COVID-19. Study details: From T cells, B-cell-depleted T cells, or PBMCs came the material, which was cDNA or gDNA.

In the original workflow: Nucleated cell counts were estimated from reference gene primer amplification. Assay: immunoSEQ multiplex PCR; the TCRdb copy retains only in-frame clones and omits some. Clone size and V and J calls were adopted from that table, with D and trimming inferred from the DNA. The table records about 32,000 clones, roughly 87% of them present only once. Germline assignment: CDR1 KGHSH and CDR2 LQKENI. This CDR3 is built from 16 residues. V lost 3 bases, J lost 6 bases, and 12 bases stayed unmatched. The V call is TRBV18, the J call TRBJ1-1; 8 bases are shared with TRBD1. Material for sequencing was peripheral blood. The TCR sequence derives from a man between 70 and 80 years old with active or convalescent COVID-19. The CDR3 is CASSPFLDRGRAEAFF. The CDR3 nucleotides read TGTGCCAGCTCACCCTTTTTAGACAGGGGTCGAGCTGAAGCTTTCTTT.